Following are 2 T cell receptor beta chains from one sample sequenced in a study of T cells expressing NK-cell markers. With the 5' RACE reads reprocessed, TCRdb shows one record per CDR3 protein and no DNA. The ten top clones account for about 4%, within a sample of about 300,000 distinct CDR3 sequences. Sequencing used blood T cells: a sorted CD56 or NKG2C T cell subset, CD4+ or CD8+ T cells, or bulk PBMC T cells (not recorded which). These TCRs come from a woman between 18 and 69 years old in good health.

The chain carries TRBV5-1 and TRBJ2-5; absent DNA, TCRdb's TRBD1 call cannot be checked. Germline assignment: CDR1 SGHRS and CDR2 YFSETQ. The CDR3 is 14 amino acids. CDR3 loop: CASSSGGWGETQYF. Combining the CDR3 with reference TRBV5-1 and TRBJ2-5 gives the whole variable domain KAGVTQTPRYLIKTRGQQVTLSCSPISGHRSVSWYQQTPGQGLQFLFEYFSETQRNKGNFPGRFSGRQFSNSRSEMNVSTLELGDSALYLCASSSGGWGETQYFGPGTRLLVL.

The gene calls are TRBV29-1 and TRBJ2-3; without DNA, the TCRdb call of TRBD1 cannot be checked. The CDR3 sequence is 13 residues long. Per germline, CDR1 SQVTM and CDR2 ANQGSEA. CDR3 sequence reads: CSVGDTSTDTQYF.